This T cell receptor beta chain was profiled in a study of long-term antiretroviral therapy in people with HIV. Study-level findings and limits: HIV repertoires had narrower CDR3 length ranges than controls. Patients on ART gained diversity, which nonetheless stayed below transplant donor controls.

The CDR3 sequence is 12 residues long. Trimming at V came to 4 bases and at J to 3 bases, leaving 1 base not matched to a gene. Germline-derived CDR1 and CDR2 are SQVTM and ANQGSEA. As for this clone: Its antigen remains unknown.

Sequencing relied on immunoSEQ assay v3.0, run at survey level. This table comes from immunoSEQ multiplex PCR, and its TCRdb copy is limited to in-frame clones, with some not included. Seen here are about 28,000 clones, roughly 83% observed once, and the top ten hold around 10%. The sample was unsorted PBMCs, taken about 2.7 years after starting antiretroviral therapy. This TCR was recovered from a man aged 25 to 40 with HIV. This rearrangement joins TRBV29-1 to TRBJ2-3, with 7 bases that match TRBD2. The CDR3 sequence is CSVGGGTDTQYF. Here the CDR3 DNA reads TGCAGCGTTGGGGGGGGAACAGATACGCAGTATTTT.